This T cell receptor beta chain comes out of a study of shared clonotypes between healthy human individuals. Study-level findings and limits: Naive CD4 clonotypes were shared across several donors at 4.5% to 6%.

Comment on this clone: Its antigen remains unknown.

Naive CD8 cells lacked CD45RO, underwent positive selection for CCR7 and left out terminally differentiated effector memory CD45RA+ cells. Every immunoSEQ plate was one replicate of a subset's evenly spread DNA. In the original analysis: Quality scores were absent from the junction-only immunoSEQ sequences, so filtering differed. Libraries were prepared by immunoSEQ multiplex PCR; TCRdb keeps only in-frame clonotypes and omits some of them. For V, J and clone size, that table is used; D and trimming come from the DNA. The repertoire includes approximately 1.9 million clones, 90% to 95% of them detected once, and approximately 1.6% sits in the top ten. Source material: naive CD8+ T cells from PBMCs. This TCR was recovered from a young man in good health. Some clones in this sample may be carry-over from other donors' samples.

CDR3 DNA: TGTGCCAGCAGTGAATTATCCCAGGCCGGACTACGTGAGCAGTACTTC. Translated, it gives CASSELSQAGLREQYF. The J gene is TRBJ2-7, the V gene TRBV6-1; TRBD2 is a possible D gene (6 bases). The V gene lost 2 bases and the J gene lost 7 bases, with 21 bases spanning the gap. Germline CDR1 MNHNS, CDR2 SASEGT. There are 16 residues in the CDR3.